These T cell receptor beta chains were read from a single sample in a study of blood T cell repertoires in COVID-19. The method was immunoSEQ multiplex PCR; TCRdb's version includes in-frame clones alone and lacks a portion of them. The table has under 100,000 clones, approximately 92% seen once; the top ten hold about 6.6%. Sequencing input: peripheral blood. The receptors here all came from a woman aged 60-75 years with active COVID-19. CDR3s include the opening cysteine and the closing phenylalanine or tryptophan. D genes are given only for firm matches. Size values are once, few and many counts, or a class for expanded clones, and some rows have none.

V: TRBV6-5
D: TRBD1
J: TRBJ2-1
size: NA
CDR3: CASSYLPQGAENEQFF
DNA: TGTGCCAGCAGCTACCTCCCCCAGGGGGCGGAAAATGAGCAGTTCTTC

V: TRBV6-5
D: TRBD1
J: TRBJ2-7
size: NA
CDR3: CASSYSSTGSYEQYF
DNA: TGTGCCAGCAGTTACTCCTCGACAGGGTCCTACGAGCAGTACTTC

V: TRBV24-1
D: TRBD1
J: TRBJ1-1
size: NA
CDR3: CATATDRDTEAFF
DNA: TGTGCCACAGCTACGGACAGGGACACTGAAGCTTTCTTT

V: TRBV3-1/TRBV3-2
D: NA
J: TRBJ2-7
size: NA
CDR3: CASSPGAGASTYEQYF
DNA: TGTGCCAGCAGCCCAGGGGCGGGCGCCTCCACCTACGAGCAGTACTTC

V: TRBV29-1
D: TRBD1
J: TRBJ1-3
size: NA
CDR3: CSGGDRAGNTIYF
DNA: TGCAGCGGGGGGGACAGGGCTGGAAACACCATATATTTT

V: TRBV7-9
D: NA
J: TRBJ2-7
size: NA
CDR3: CASSLAGGYEQYF
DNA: TGTGCCAGCAGCTTAGCGGGGGGTTACGAGCAGTACTTC

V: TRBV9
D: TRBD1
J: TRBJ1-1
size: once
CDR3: CASSVGLATGSPEAFF
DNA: TGTGCCAGCAGCGTAGGGTTGGCGACAGGGTCACCTGAAGCTTTCTTT

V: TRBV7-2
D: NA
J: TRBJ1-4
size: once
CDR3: CASRGGYTQGEKLFF
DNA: TGTGCCAGCAGGGGGGGGTATACCCAAGGGGAAAAACTGTTTTTT

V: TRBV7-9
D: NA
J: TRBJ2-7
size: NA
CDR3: CASSPASYSYEQYF
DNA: TGTGCCAGCAGCCCCGCGAGTTACTCCTACGAGCAGTACTTC

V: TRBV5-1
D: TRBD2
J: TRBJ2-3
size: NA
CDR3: CASSLQAGPSTDTQYF
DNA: TGCGCCAGCAGCTTGCAAGCGGGGCCCAGCACAGATACGCAGTATTTT

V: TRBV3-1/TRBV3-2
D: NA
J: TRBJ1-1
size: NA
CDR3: CASSPHKNTEAFF
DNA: TGTGCCAGCAGCCCTCACAAGAACACTGAAGCTTTCTTT

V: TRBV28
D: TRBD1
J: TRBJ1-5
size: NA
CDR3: CATVSRTGWVNQPQHF
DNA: TGTGCCACCGTTTCCCGGACAGGTTGGGTAAATCAGCCCCAGCATTTT

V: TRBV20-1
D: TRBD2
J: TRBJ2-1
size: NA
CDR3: CSASPLAVATYNEQFF
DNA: TGCAGTGCTAGTCCTCTAGCGGTCGCCACCTACAATGAGCAGTTCTTC

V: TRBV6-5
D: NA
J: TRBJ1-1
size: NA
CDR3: CASSPRAGTEAFF
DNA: TGTGCCAGCAGTCCAAGGGCGGGCACTGAAGCTTTCTTT

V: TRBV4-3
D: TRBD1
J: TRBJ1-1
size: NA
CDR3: CASSQGPGQGAAAFF
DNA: TGCGCCAGCAGCCAAGGCCCGGGACAGGGGGCGGCAGCTTTCTTT

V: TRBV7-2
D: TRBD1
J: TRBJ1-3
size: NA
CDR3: CASSLTGVGNTIYF
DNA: TGTGCCAGCAGCTTGACAGGGGTCGGAAACACCATATATTTT

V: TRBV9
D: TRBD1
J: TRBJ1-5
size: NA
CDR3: CASSTGTGPYQPQHF
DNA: TGTGCCAGCAGCACGGGGACAGGACCTTATCAGCCCCAGCATTTT

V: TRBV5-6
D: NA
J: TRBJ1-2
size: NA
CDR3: CASSLVGQILGYTF
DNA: TGTGCCAGCAGCTTGGTAGGACAGATCTTAGGCTACACCTTC

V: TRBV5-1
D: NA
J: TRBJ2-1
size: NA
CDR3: CASSPAGDKGNNEQFF
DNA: TGCGCCAGCAGCCCTGCGGGGGACAAGGGGAATAATGAGCAGTTCTTC

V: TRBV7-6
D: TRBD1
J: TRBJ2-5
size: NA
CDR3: CASSTGQGGSETQYF
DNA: TGTGCCAGCAGCACCGGACAGGGGGGCTCGGAGACCCAGTACTTC

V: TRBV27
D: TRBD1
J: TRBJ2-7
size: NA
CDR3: CASSLSGRQGVQYF
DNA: TGTGCCAGCAGTTTATCTGGCCGACAGGGGGTGCAGTACTTC

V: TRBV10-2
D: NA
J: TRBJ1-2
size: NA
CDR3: CASSENGGRDEGYTF
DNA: TGCGCCAGCAGTGAGAACGGGGGGCGCGATGAAGGCTACACCTTC

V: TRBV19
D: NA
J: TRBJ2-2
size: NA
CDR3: CASSIDGSANTGELFF
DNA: TGTGCCAGTAGTATAGATGGCAGCGCGAACACCGGGGAGCTGTTTTTT

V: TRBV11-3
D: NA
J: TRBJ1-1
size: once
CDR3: CASSSAPRGPEAFF
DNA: TGTGCCAGCAGCTCTGCCCCGCGGGGACCTGAAGCTTTCTTT

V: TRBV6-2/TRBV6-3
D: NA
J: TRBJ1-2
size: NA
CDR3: CASSARGGLGYTF
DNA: TGTGCCAGCAGTGCCCGTGGTGGGCTTGGCTACACCTTC